This T cell receptor beta chain was documented in a study of CD8+ T cells in alopecia areata. The V end lost 5 bases, the J end lost 2 bases, and 19 bases lay between the germline ends. CDR1 and CDR2 from the germline V gene are SEHNR and FQNEAQ (reference sequence). The length of the CDR3 is 17 residues. Sample treatment: oral pan-JAK inhibitor, 5-10 mg twice daily. Reverse transcribed after extraction, RNA yielded cDNA as the sequencing template. Sequencing was performed with immunoSEQ multiplex PCR; in TCRdb, only in-frame clones are kept and a portion is missing. The sample contains 95,000 to 100,000 clones, almost 60% of which appear only once.

This receptor was identified in a human donor with alopecia areata. The rearrangement links TRBV7-9 to TRBJ2-1, with D possibly called TRBD1 or TRBD2 (5 bases each). The specimen was CD8+ T cells sorted from blood, collected around week 55, from a patient treated with tofacitinib. In DNA form, the CDR3 reads TGTGCCAGCAGCACACGGGACCGTGGGGAAACCTACAATGAGCAGTTCTTC. Residues: CASSTRDRGETYNEQFF.